This paragraph reports one T cell receptor beta chain. The target antigen is unknown. Germline V CDR1 and CDR2: ENHRY, SYGVKD. This CDR3 comprises 13 residues. V was clipped by 4 bases and J by 2 bases, with 7 bases between them. This table comes from immunoSEQ multiplex PCR, and its TCRdb copy is limited to in-frame clones, with some not included. The data show tens of thousands of clones, with 91% seen just once and over 2% held by the top ten. These data belong to a study of graft-versus-host responses after intestinal transplantation. For the study at large: Each transplant was multivisceral, liver-intestinal, or isolated intestinal. Induction using anti-thymocyte globulin, followed by tacrolimus and steroids for two to three years, was given to all recipients.

General study findings and limits: Recipient-marrow GvH clones were detected, some having first appeared in ileum or blood. Peak circulating GvH clone levels were associated with early post-transplant HvG declines.

Source: PBMCs, taken about 330 days after intestinal transplant. The chain is built from TRBV10-3 and TRBJ2-3; no firm D call. The source is a human patient who received an intestinal transplant, so some T cells may come from the graft donor. This chain's CDR3 is CAISVSFTDTQYF. Here the CDR3 DNA reads TGTGCCATCAGTGTTAGCTTCACAGATACGCAGTATTTT.